This TCR beta chain came from a study of shared clonotypes between healthy human individuals. Assay: immunoSEQ multiplex PCR; the TCRdb copy retains only in-frame clones and omits some. The sample includes hundreds of thousands of clones, roughly 95% of them seen just once. The naive CD8 population came from CD45RO-negative cells selected for CCR7, without terminally differentiated effector memory CD45RA+ cells. Each of the donors was a healthy adult who was HIV-negative and had not had a recent acute infection or vaccination. The CDR3 runs 13 residues. The V gene lost 8 bases and the J gene lost 0 bases, with 12 bases spanning the gap. Germline V gene lookup returns CDR1 SGHRS and CDR2 YFSETQ.

The chain carries TRBV5-1 and TRBJ2-7, with D possibly being TRBD2 (6 bases). Material: naive CD8+ T cells sorted from blood. This receptor was obtained from a woman aged 25 to 45 in good health. The CDR3: CASTASDSYEQYF. The CDR3 region has the DNA TGCGCCAGTACCGCTAGCGACTCCTACGAGCAGTACTTC.